This T cell receptor beta chain was identified in a study of OX40 agonist ivuxolimab in advanced cancers. The wider study: The study gave patients intravenous ivuxolimab at 0.01 to 10 mg/kg every 2 weeks. Three patients, one with hepatocellular carcinoma and two with cutaneous melanoma, achieved partial responses. Whole-study results and caveats: Patients with a partial response at 0.1-3.0 mg/kg had among the lowest clonal expansion.

Method: immunoSEQ multiplex PCR; TCRdb's copy keeps in-frame clones and lacks some. The table includes approximately 90,000 clones, around nine tenths detected once. With regard to this clone: Antigen: not known.

The germline CDR1 and CDR2 sequences are SGHDT and YYEEEE. The length of the CDR3 is 12 residues. Trimming shortened V by 0 bases and J by 7 bases, and 7 bases separated the two germline ends. The sample consisted of CD4+ or CD8+ T cells sorted from blood, taken in a trial of the OX40 agonist ivuxolimab. This clonotype originated in an adult with an advanced solid tumor such as melanoma, head and neck, liver or kidney cancer. This chain connects TRBV5-6 to TRBJ1-1, with D hard to call. Here the CDR3 DNA reads TGTGCCAGCAGCTTGGCCGGGTATGAAGCTTTCTTT. Translated: CASSLAGYEAFF.